One and the same sample provided the 11 T cell receptor beta chains below, sequenced in a study of shared clonotypes between healthy human individuals (dated by TCRdb to about 2020). The protocol used for the library was the immunoSEQ multiplex PCR assay. Imported from immuneACCESS, the table was reduced by TCRdb to in-frame sequences with V and J called. These copies leave out some clones; in studies compared against another copy, an unresolved V gene accounts for under half, and the cause of the remainder is not known. Counted in this sample were roughly 2,300,000 clones; roughly 90% of them appeared once. Roughly 0.34% of the sample is in the top ten clones. Sequencing used naive CD4+ T cells from PBMCs. The cell subset or site label, as the study defines it: CD45RA+ positively selected. These receptors came from a man aged 18 to 35 in good health. Some clones in this sample may be carry-over from other donors' samples.

This clone was seen just once. The gene calls are TRBV4-1 and TRBJ1-1, with a weak D call TRBD1 (6 bases). The germline V gene encodes CDR1 MGHRA and CDR2 YSYEKL. Trimming pared 3 bases from V and 4 bases from J, leaving 12 bases between. The CDR3 consists of 14 residues. The CDR3 here is CASSHLDSSTEAFF. In DNA form, the CDR3 reads TGCGCCAGCAGCCACCTGGACAGTAGCACTGAAGCTTTCTTT.

The V and J genes are TRBV30 and TRBJ1-6, with TRBD1 as a possible D gene (5 bases). Germline CDR1 is GTSNPN and CDR2 is SVGIG (reference sequence). There are 12 residues in the CDR3. Trimming stripped 5 bases from V and 10 bases from J, with 12 bases between. DNA for the CDR3: TGTGCCTGGGGGACTTCGGGGTCACCCCTCCACTTT. This gives the protein CAWGTSGSPLHF.

The chain joins TRBV7-9 to TRBJ2-1; possible D gene TRBD2, 7 bases. V dropped 5 bases and J dropped 3 bases, with 14 bases sitting between them. The CDR3 runs to 15 residues. Germline CDR1 is SEHNR and CDR2 is FQNEAQ (reference sequence). Here the CDR3 DNA reads TGTGCCAGCAGCGAAATCGGGGGGCGCTACAATGAGCAGTTCTTC. Encoded protein: CASSEIGGRYNEQFF.

Comment on this clone: No DNA is shown, since the ends of the CDR3 on it are uncertain; the CDR3 is the one TCRdb lists. The chain recombines TRBV4-1 with TRBJ1-2. Looked up from germline, CDR1 is MGHRA and CDR2 is YSYEKL. The CDR3 totals 13 residues, both ends included. The CDR3 loop reads CASSQEVVGKGTF.

The chain employs TRBV11-1 and TRBJ1-1, with no clear D. Germline assignment: CDR1 SGHAT and CDR2 FQDESV (reference sequence). CDR3 size: 16 residues. V was cut by 3 bases and J by 1 base, with 15 bases left in between. In DNA, the CDR3 is TGTGCCAGCAGCTTTTACCCGGCAGGATCGAACACTGAAGCTTTCTTT. As protein: CASSFYPAGSNTEAFF.

A note on this clone: Other DNA variants within this sample encode the same CDR3. The V gene is TRBV5-1, the J gene TRBJ2-5, with no clear D. Trimming cost V 0 bases and J 2 bases, with 8 bases left between them. CDR3 length equals 14 residues. Germline lookup yields CDR1 SGHRS and CDR2 YFSETQ. The CDR3 coding sequence is TGCGCCAGCAGCTTGGCCCCGGGTCAAGAGACCCAGTACTTC. Amino acid sequence: CASSLAPGQETQYF.

The chain employs TRBV18 and TRBJ2-1; possible D gene TRBD2, 5 bases. The germline gives CDR1 KGHSH, CDR2 LQKENI. This CDR3 is built from 15 residues. Trimming cost V 4 bases and J 1 base, with 11 bases left between them. The CDR3 here is CASSLGGKSYNEQFF. The CDR3 nucleotides read TGTGCCAGCTCACTTGGAGGTAAATCCTACAATGAGCAGTTCTTC.

V usage is TRBV9 and J usage is TRBJ1-1; unclear D gene. V was shortened by 6 bases and J by 4 bases, with 16 bases between the two germline ends. In germline, CDR1 is SGDLS, CDR2 YYNGEE. CDR3 length equals 14 residues. The CDR3 region has the DNA TGTGCCAGCACCCCAGTAAGTTGGGGCACTGAAGCTTTCTTT. Amino acid sequence: CASTPVSWGTEAFF.

This clone was picked up one time. The V call is TRBV9, the J call TRBJ2-3; D ambiguous. Trimming left V 7 bases short and J 3 bases short, with 12 bases between. The CDR3 has 13 residues. The V gene's germline CDR1 is SGDLS and CDR2 YYNGEE. CDR3 bases: TGTGCCAGCGGCCGGCAGGTGACAGATACGCAGTATTTT. It translates to CASGRQVTDTQYF. The whole variable domain, filled in from reference TRBV9 and TRBJ2-3, reads DSGVTQTPKHLITATGQRVTLRCSPRSGDLSVYWYQQSLDQGLQFLIQYYNGEERAKGNILERFSAQQFPDLHSELNLSSLELGDSALYFCASGRQVTDTQYFGPGTRLTVL.

The rearrangement uses TRBV5-1 and TRBJ1-3, with 8 bases identical to TRBD1. V gave up 3 bases and J gave up 2 bases; unmatched junction bases: 7. Germline CDR1 and CDR2: SGHRS and YFSETQ. The CDR3 length is 16 residues. The CDR3 nucleotides are TGCGCCAGCAGCTCGACAGGGGTAGGGGCTGGAAACACCATATATTTT. Amino acids: CASSSTGVGAGNTIYF.

This chain uses TRBV5-1 with TRBJ2-3; no clear D. The germline V gene has CDR1 SGHRS and CDR2 YFSETQ. Trimming removed 1 base from V and 2 bases from J, with 8 bases in between. The CDR3 runs to 14 residues. CDR3 sequence: CASSLRVNTDTQYF. CDR3 bases: TGCGCCAGCAGCTTGCGGGTGAACACAGATACGCAGTATTTT.